The next 32 T cell receptor beta chains were all read from a single sample in a study of blood T cell repertoires in COVID-19. The repertoire was sequenced with immunoSEQ multiplex PCR; TCRdb's copy has only in-frame clones and lacks some. This table holds over 110,000 clones, 80% found once. Sequencing was carried out using peripheral blood. Source of these receptors: a man between 70 and 80 years old who had recovered from COVID-19.

The rearrangement links TRBV5-1 to TRBJ2-6; 10 nucleotides match TRBD1. Germline V CDR1 and CDR2: SGHRS, YFSETQ. The CDR3 is 17 residues long. The V segment lost 4 bases and the J segment 0 bases; nucleotides outside the gene matches: 4. The CDR3 DNA reads TGCGCCAGCAGCCCATGGACAGGGGGCTCTGGGGCCAACGTCCTGACTTTC. Residues: CASSPWTGGSGANVLTF.

The chain recombines TRBV10-3 with TRBJ2-4; 9 bases match TRBD2. The CDR3 totals 15 residues. Germline CDR1 ENHRY, CDR2 SYGVKD. V shed 2 bases and J 5 bases; nucleotides not matched to a gene: 4. The CDR3 region is CAISERLAGENIQYF. CDR3 bases: TGTGCCATCAGTGAGAGGTTAGCGGGAGAAAACATTCAGTACTTC.

This clone came up once. The chain combines TRBV3-1 (or the pseudogene TRBV3-2) with TRBJ2-7; 10 positions match TRBD2. J lost 2 bases, V lost 0 bases, and 4 bases had no gene match. The germline CDR1 and CDR2 sequences are LGHDT and YNNKEL (reference sequence). The CDR3 length is 16 residues. The CDR3 is CASSQESGRDTYEQYF. DNA for the CDR3: TGTGCCAGCAGCCAAGAAAGCGGGAGGGATACCTACGAGCAGTACTTC.

The chain is built from TRBV29-1 and TRBJ2-5; 11 bases align to TRBD1. Germline CDR1 is SQVTM and CDR2 is ANQGSEA. This CDR3 is 15 amino acids long. V dropped 5 bases and J dropped 5; count of bases not matched to a gene: 10. CDR3 DNA: TGCAGCGTTCCTCCGGACAGGGGGCGCGAGGAGACCCAGTACTTC. This encodes CSVPPDRGREETQYF. The variable domain in full, completed from reference TRBV29-1 and TRBJ2-5, reads SAVISQKPSRDICQRGTSLTIQCQVDSQVTMMFWYRQQPGQSLTLIATANQGSEATYESGFVIDKFPISRPNLTFSTLTVSNMSPEDSSIYLCSVPPDRGREETQYFGPGTRLLVL.

This chain links TRBV30 with TRBJ2-1, with D hard to call. Germline CDR1 and CDR2: GTSNPN and SVGIG (reference sequence). The CDR3 covers 11 residues. V was clipped by 4 bases and J by 4 bases, with 5 bases between them. CDR3 in amino acids: CAWNGYNEQFF. The CDR3 DNA reads as TGTGCCTGGAACGGTTACAATGAGCAGTTCTTC.

This clone was observed a handful of times. One end of the junction is discordant with germline, which a read error may explain. This chain joins TRBV15 and TRBJ2-2, with 7 bases lining up with TRBD1. In germline, CDR1 is LNHNV, CDR2 YYDKDF (reference sequence). The CDR3 sequence is 16 residues long. This chain's CDR3 is CATSGDRVLESGELFF. The DNA of the CDR3 is TGTGCCACCAGCGGAGACAGGGTATTAGAGTCCGGGGAGCTGTTTTTT. Together with reference TRBV15 and TRBJ2-2, the CDR3 gives the full variable domain: DAMVIQNPRYQVTQFGKPVTLSCSQTLNHNVMYWYQQKSSQAPKLLFHYYDKDFNNEADTPDNFQSRRPNTSFCFLDIRSPGLGDTAMYLCATSGDRVLESGELFFGEGSRLTVL.

V usage is TRBV15 and J usage is TRBJ1-4, with a possible D match to TRBD1 (5 bases). This CDR3 is built from 17 residues. V was shortened by 3 bases and J by 2 bases, with 16 bases between the two germline ends. In germline, CDR1 is LNHNV, CDR2 YYDKDF (reference sequence). The CDR3 reads CATSSTPWGGTNEKLFF. In DNA, the CDR3 is TGTGCCACCAGCAGCACTCCCTGGGGGGGGACTAATGAAAAACTGTTTTTT.

The chain recombines TRBV7-9 with TRBJ1-1, with 9 bases aligning to TRBD1. Trimming removed 5 bases from V and 6 bases from J; junction bases left unmatched: 4. The CDR3 has 13 residues. Germline V gene lookup returns CDR1 SEHNR and CDR2 FQNEAQ (reference sequence). The chain's CDR3 is CASSATGGPEAFF. CDR3 bases: TGTGCCAGCAGCGCGACAGGGGGGCCTGAAGCTTTCTTT. Full variable domain (outside the CDR3, taken from reference TRBV7-9 and TRBJ1-1): DTGVSQNPRHKITKRGQNVTFRCDPISEHNRLYWYRQTLGQGPEFLTYFQNEAQLEKSRLLSDRFSAERPKGSFSTLEIQRTEQGDSAMYLCASSATGGPEAFFGQGTRLTVV.

The chain recombines TRBV6-5 with TRBJ2-7; maybe TRBD2 (5 bases). Germline V gene lookup returns CDR1 MNHEY and CDR2 SVGAGI. The CDR3 runs 13 residues. V was pared by 3 bases and J by 2 bases, with 8 bases between. CDR3 nucleotide sequence: TGTGCCAGCAGTTATGGCGGGCCCTACGAGCAGTACTTC. Translated, it gives CASSYGGPYEQYF.

The chain is built from TRBV24-1 and TRBJ2-7, with D tentatively TRBD1 (6 bases). V was cut by 7 bases and J by 2 bases, with 8 bases left in between. Germline V gene sequence: CDR1 KGHDR, CDR2 SFDVKD. This CDR3 is built from 12 residues. CDR3 in amino acids: CATRDRPYEQYF. CDR3 DNA: TGTGCCACCAGGGACAGACCCTACGAGCAGTACTTC.

This clone has a handful of counts. The chain has TRBV2 and TRBJ2-7; a weak D match, TRBD1 (5 bases). The CDR3 extends over 14 amino acids. CDR1 SNHLY and CDR2 FYNNEI come from the germline V gene. V gave up 7 bases and J gave up 3 bases, with 16 bases separating them. This CDR3 is CASKEPDSLYEQYF. CDR3 sequence (DNA): TGTGCCAGCAAGGAACCTGACAGCCTCTACGAGCAGTACTTC.

This clone was observed a single time. This chain uses TRBV10-3 with TRBJ1-1; no reliable D call. Between the trimmed V and J ends, which lost 3 bases and 5 bases, there was a span of 7 bases. Germline V gives CDR1 ENHRY, CDR2 SYGVKD. This CDR3 is 12 amino acids long. The CDR3 protein is CAISERETEAFF. CDR3 bases: TGTGCCATCAGTGAAAGGGAGACTGAAGCTTTCTTT.

This clone was observed at least ten times. The V call is TRBV7-9, the J call TRBJ1-5; D might be TRBD1 (6 bases). The CDR3 has 15 residues. V was pared by 1 base and J by 2 bases, with 9 bases between. Germline V gene lookup returns CDR1 SEHNR and CDR2 FQNEAQ (reference sequence). The DNA for the CDR3 is TGTGCCAGCAGCTTAGGGACAGCGGGCAATCAGCCCCAGCATTTT. Its translation is CASSLGTAGNQPQHF.

J is TRBJ2-3 and V is TRBV28; 7 bases match TRBD2. After removal of 2 bases from V and 4 bases from J, the junction contained 6 bases not matched to a gene. The length of the CDR3 is 15 residues. Looked up from germline, CDR1 is MDHEN and CDR2 is SYDVKM. CDR3 sequence (DNA): TGTGCCAGCAGTTTACTCGCGGGAGTGGCAGATACGCAGTATTTT. Protein: CASSLLAGVADTQYF.

This clone appeared a single time. The chain combines TRBV27 with TRBJ2-1, with 12 bases matching TRBD2. This CDR3 spans 17 amino acids. Germline values: CDR1 MNHEY, CDR2 SMNVEV (reference sequence). The J segment lost 8 bases and the V segment lost 5 bases, leaving 13 bases of the junction unmatched. The CDR3 protein is CASSPTRLAGGPHEQFF. CDR3 nucleotide sequence: TGTGCCAGCAGTCCGACCCGGCTAGCGGGAGGGCCTCATGAGCAGTTCTTC.

The chain joins TRBV19 to TRBJ2-5, with 11 positions matching TRBD2. The CDR3 has 15 amino acids. Germline CDR1 LNHDA, CDR2 SQIVND (reference sequence). The ends lost 4 bases at V and 5 bases at J; junction bases unmatched: 6. The CDR3 protein is CASSNLAGGGETQYF. The CDR3 coding sequence is TGTGCCAGTAGTAACCTAGCGGGAGGAGGGGAGACCCAGTACTTC.

This clone was picked up a small number of times. The J gene is TRBJ2-7, the V gene TRBV18; the match to TRBD2 covers 7 bases. Germline CDR1 is KGHSH and CDR2 is LQKENI. The V segment lost 5 bases and the J segment 13 bases; nucleotides outside the gene matches: 23. The CDR3 has 16 amino acids. The CDR3 DNA reads TGTGCCAGCTCAAACTCCCTAGCGACTAGCAAACCTTCTGTTTACTTC. Amino acids: CASSNSLATSKPSVYF.

This clone was recorded only once. V gene TRBV6-5 combines with J gene TRBJ1-2; D gene uncertain. Trimming stripped 6 bases from V and 3 bases from J, with 14 bases between. Per germline, CDR1 MNHEY and CDR2 SVGAGI. The CDR3 sequence is 14 residues long. CDR3 region: CASRTAGSHYGYTF. CDR3 bases: TGTGCCAGCAGAACGGCGGGTTCCCACTATGGCTACACCTTC.

The chain joins TRBV28 to TRBJ2-4; TRBD1 might be the D (6 bases). This CDR3 has 14 residues. V dropped 2 bases and J dropped 3 bases, with 8 bases sitting between them. Germline CDR1 and CDR2: MDHEN and SYDVKM. The CDR3 here is CASSLPRGKNIQYF. The CDR3 DNA follows: TGTGCCAGCAGTTTACCCAGGGGCAAAAACATTCAGTACTTC. Full variable domain (outside the CDR3, taken from reference TRBV28 and TRBJ2-4): DVKVTQSSRYLVKRTGEKVFLECVQDMDHENMFWYRQDPGLGLRLIYFSYDVKMKEKGDIPEGYSVSREKKERFSLILESASTNQTSMYLCASSLPRGKNIQYFGAGTRLSVL.

The chain combines TRBV6-1 with TRBJ2-7; maybe TRBD1 (6 bases). V was shortened by 4 bases and J by 2 bases, with 18 bases between the two germline ends. CDR1 and CDR2 from the germline V gene are MNHNS and SASEGT. The length of the CDR3 is 16 residues. The CDR3 nucleotides read TGTGCCAGCAGTGGAAAGGACAGTACGGAGCCCTACGAGCAGTACTTC. Its translation is CASSGKDSTEPYEQYF.

The table lists this clone with a count of one. The chain combines TRBV6-2 or TRBV6-3 with TRBJ2-3; perhaps TRBD2 as D (6 bases). CDR3 length: 15 amino acids. Germline V gene lookup returns CDR1 MNHEY and CDR2 SVGEGT. Trimming stripped 2 bases from V and 2 bases from J, with 11 bases between. In DNA, the CDR3 is TGTGCCAGCAGTTACCCCGCTAGCGTCACAGATACGCAGTATTTT. It specifies CASSYPASVTDTQYF.

The chain combines TRBV27 with TRBJ2-5; D remains ambiguous. The CDR3 sequence is 13 residues long. Trimming took off 5 bases at V and 0 bases at J, with 7 bases between the two ends. CDR1 is MNHEY and CDR2 is SMNVEV in the germline V gene (reference sequence). The CDR3 reads CASSPSHQETQYF. The CDR3 nucleotides read TGTGCCAGCAGTCCCTCCCACCAAGAGACCCAGTACTTC.

The DNA for the CDR3 is TGTGCCAGCAGTGCTGGGGGGGAGTTGGCTGAAGCTTTCTTT. Residues: CASSAGGELAEAFF. The rearrangement links TRBV2 to TRBJ1-1; a possible D gene is TRBD1 (5 bases). CDR1 and CDR2 (germline): SNHLY, FYNNEI. Trimming took 4 bases from V and 6 from J, leaving 15 bases between them. The length of the CDR3 is 14 residues.

V and J are TRBV11-3 and TRBJ2-5; 9 bases are shared with TRBD1. V was clipped by 0 bases and J by 5 bases; unmatched bases: 10. The CDR3 contains 17 residues. Per germline, CDR1 SGHNT and CDR2 YENEEA. The CDR3 here is CASSLDRRQGESETQYF. CDR3 nucleotide sequence: TGTGCCAGCAGCTTAGATCGCCGACAGGGGGAGTCGGAGACCCAGTACTTC.

The chain joins TRBV13 to TRBJ2-1; tentative D call: TRBD2 (5 bases). Germline assignment: CDR1 PRHDT and CDR2 FYEKMQ (reference sequence). The CDR3 is 13 residues long. Deletions cut 3 bases from V and 10 bases from J, with 13 bases between. CDR3 in DNA: TGTGCCAGCAGCTTCACTAGTTGGGGAGAGCAGTTCTTC. Translating gives CASSFTSWGEQFF. Full variable domain (remainder filled in from reference TRBV13 and TRBJ2-1): AAGVIQSPRHLIKEKRETATLKCYPIPRHDTVYWYQQGPGQDPQFLISFYEKMQSDKGSIPDRFSAQQFSDYHSELNMSSLELGDSALYFCASSFTSWGEQFFGPGTRLTVL.

V and J are TRBV1 and TRBJ2-1; the tabulated D call, TRBD2, remains unverified against the DNA. TRBV1 has pseudogene status. The CDR3 has 15 residues. CDR3 in amino acids: CTSGRLAGTYNEQFF. CDR3 sequence (DNA): TGCACCAGCGGACGACTAGCGGGCACCTACAATGAGCAGTTCTTC.

The chain couples TRBV4-1 to TRBJ1-5, with 11 bases aligning to TRBD1. The CDR3 extends over 16 amino acids. V shed 2 bases and J 6 bases; nucleotides not matched to a gene: 6. Germline V gene lookup returns CDR1 MGHRA and CDR2 YSYEKL. CDR3 bases: TGCGCCAGCAGCCAACCCGGGACAGGGGGGGGTCAGCCCCAGCATTTT. This codes for CASSQPGTGGGQPQHF.

The chain uses TRBV2 and TRBJ2-1; 9 positions match TRBD1. This CDR3 region has 16 residues. J was trimmed by 7 bases and V by 6 bases; bases with no gene match: 13. Germline V gene sequence: CDR1 SNHLY, CDR2 FYNNEI. CDR3 bases: TGTGCCAGCAGGGGGTGGGAAAACAGGGGGCTTAATGAGCAGTTCTTC. Protein: CASRGWENRGLNEQFF.

This chain connects TRBV7-9 to TRBJ1-1, with 8 positions matching TRBD1. V gave up 5 bases and J gave up 0 bases; unmatched junction bases: 8. This CDR3 spans 16 amino acids. The germline gives CDR1 SEHNR, CDR2 FQNEAQ (reference sequence). CDR3 nucleotide sequence: TGTGCCAGCAGCCCCAGGACAGGGAATATGAACACTGAAGCTTTCTTT. Translating gives CASSPRTGNMNTEAFF.

V is TRBV7-8 and J is TRBJ2-7; 8 bases line up with TRBD2. The CDR3 contains 14 residues. J gave up 4 bases and V 8 bases, and 10 bases lay outside the gene matches. The germline CDR1 and CDR2 sequences are SGHVS and FQNEAQ. This CDR3 is CASAGGLAGYEQYF. CDR3 DNA: TGTGCCAGCGCCGGCGGGCTAGCGGGTTACGAGCAGTACTTC.

DNA for the CDR3: TGTGCCAGCAGGAAGAGAGGCTCCTACGAGCAGTACTTC. Translating it yields CASRKRGSYEQYF. This chain connects TRBV5-5 to TRBJ2-7; D unresolved. Trimming took 5 bases from V and 0 from J, leaving 9 bases between them. The CDR3 is 13 amino acids. CDR1 and CDR2 from the germline V gene are SGHKS and YYEKEE (reference sequence).

The chain recombines TRBV5-5 with TRBJ2-7; perhaps TRBD1 as D (5 bases). The CDR3 sequence is 18 residues long. Trimming shortened V by 4 bases and J by 0 bases, and 23 bases separated the two germline ends. Germline V gene sequence: CDR1 SGHKS, CDR2 YYEKEE (reference sequence). CDR3 sequence (DNA): TGTGCCAGCAGCGCACACGGCCAGGGTTGGTCTAGCTCCTACGAGCAGTACTTC. Its protein product is CASSAHGQGWSSSYEQYF.